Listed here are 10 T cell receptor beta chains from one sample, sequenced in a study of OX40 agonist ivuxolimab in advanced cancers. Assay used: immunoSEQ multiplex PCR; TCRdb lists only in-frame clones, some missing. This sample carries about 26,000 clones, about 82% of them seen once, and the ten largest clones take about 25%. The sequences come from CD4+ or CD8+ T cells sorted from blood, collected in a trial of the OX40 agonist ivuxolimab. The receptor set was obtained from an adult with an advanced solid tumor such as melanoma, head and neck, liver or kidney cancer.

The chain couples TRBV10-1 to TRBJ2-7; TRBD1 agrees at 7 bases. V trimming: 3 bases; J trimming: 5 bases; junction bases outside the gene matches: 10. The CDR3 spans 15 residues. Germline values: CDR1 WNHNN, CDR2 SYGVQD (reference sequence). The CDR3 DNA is TGCGCCAGCAGTGACCGGGCAGGGGGAAAAGACGAGCAGTACTTC. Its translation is CASSDRAGGKDEQYF.

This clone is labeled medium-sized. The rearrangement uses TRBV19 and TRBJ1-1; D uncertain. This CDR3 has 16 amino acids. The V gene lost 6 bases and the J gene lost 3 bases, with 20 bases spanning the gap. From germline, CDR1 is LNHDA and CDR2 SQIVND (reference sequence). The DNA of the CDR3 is TGTGCCAGTAGCCCTCCCCCAATCTTGACGGACACTGAAGCTTTCTTT. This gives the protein CASSPPPILTDTEAFF. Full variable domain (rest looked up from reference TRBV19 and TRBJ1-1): DGGITQSPKYLFRKEGQNVTLSCEQNLNHDAMYWYRQDPGQGLRLIYYSQIVNDFQKGDIAEGYSVSREKKESFPLTVTSAQKNPTAFYLCASSPPPILTDTEAFFGQGTRLTVV.

The CDR3 reads CASSLVISGANVLTF. Here the CDR3 DNA reads TGTGCCAGCAGCCTCGTGATCTCTGGGGCCAACGTCCTGACTTTC. The chain is built from TRBV28 and TRBJ2-6, with D unresolved. The CDR3 runs 15 residues. Germline CDR1 is MDHEN and CDR2 is SYDVKM. Trimming shortened V by 6 bases and J by 0 bases, and 9 bases separated the two germline ends. Full variable domain (outside the CDR3, taken from reference TRBV28 and TRBJ2-6): DVKVTQSSRYLVKRTGEKVFLECVQDMDHENMFWYRQDPGLGLRLIYFSYDVKMKEKGDIPEGYSVSREKKERFSLILESASTNQTSMYLCASSLVISGANVLTFGAGSRLTVL.

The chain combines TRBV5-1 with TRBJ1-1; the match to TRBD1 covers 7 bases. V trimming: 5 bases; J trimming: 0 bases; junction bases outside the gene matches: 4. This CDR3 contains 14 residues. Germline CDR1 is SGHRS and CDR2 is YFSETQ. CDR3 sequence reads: CASSLTGMNTEAFF. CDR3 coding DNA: TGCGCCAGCAGTTTGACAGGGATGAACACTGAAGCTTTCTTT.

Written as DNA, the CDR3 is TGTGCCAGCAGCTTAGGGACAGGGGGGATCTCCTACGAGCAGTACTTC. This gives the protein CASSLGTGGISYEQYF. J is TRBJ2-7 and V is TRBV11-2, with 10 nucleotides matching TRBD1. The trim removed 1 base at V and 0 bases at J, leaving 3 bases unmatched. The length of the CDR3 is 16 residues. The germline gives CDR1 SGHAT, CDR2 FQNNGV.

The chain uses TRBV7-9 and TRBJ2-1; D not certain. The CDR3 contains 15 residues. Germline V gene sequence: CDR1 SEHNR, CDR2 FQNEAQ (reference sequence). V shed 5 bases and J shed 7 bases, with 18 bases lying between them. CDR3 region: CASSVTTGSENEQFF. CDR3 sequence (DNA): TGTGCCAGCAGCGTAACTACCGGGTCCGAGAATGAGCAGTTCTTC.

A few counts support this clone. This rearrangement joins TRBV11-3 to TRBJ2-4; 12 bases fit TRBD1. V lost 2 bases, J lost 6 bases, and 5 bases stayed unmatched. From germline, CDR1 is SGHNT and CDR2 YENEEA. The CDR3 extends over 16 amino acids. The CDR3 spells CASSLRGQGAGNIQYF. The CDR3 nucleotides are TGTGCCAGCAGCTTAAGGGGACAGGGGGCCGGAAACATTCAGTACTTC. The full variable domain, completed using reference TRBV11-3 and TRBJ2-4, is EAGVVQSPRYKIIEKKQPVAFWCNPISGHNTLYWYLQNLGQGPELLIRYENEEAVDDSQLPKDRFSAERLKGVDSTLKIQPAELGDSAVYLCASSLRGQGAGNIQYFGAGTRLSVL.

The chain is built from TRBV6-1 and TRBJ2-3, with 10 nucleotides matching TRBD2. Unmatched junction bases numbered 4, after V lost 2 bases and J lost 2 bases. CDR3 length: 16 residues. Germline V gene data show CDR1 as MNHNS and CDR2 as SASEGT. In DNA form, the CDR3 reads TGTGCCAGCAGTGAAATAGCGGGGGGCATCACAGATACGCAGTATTTT. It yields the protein CASSEIAGGITDTQYF.

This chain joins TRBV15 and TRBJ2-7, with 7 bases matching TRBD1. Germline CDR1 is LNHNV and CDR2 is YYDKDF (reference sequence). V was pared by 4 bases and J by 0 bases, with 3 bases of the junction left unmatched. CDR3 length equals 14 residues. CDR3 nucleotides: TGTGCCACCAGCATAGACAGGGTCTCCTACGAGCAGTACTTC. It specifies CATSIDRVSYEQYF.

This CDR3 is CASSLGTGGGGYTF. Written as DNA, the CDR3 is TGTGCCAGCAGCCTCGGGACAGGGGGCGGTGGCTACACCTTC. V and J are TRBV7-9 and TRBJ1-2, with 12 nucleotides matching TRBD1. This CDR3 comprises 14 residues. V lost 5 bases and J lost 7; bases outside the gene matches: 5. Per the germline V gene, CDR1 is SEHNR and CDR2 is FQNEAQ (reference sequence).